Reported below is one TCR beta chain. Its antigen has not been determined. The input lacks base qualities; no much larger clone sits a single base away. The sample is drawn from a study of CD8 T cells in Susac syndrome (dated by TCRdb to about 2019). About the full investigation: The study used repertoire sequencing to test whether antigen drove CD8+ T cell activation and differentiation in Susac syndrome.

High-throughput TCR beta sequencing profiled peripheral blood CD8+ and CD4+ T cells from healthy donors, Susac syndrome patients and multiple sclerosis patients. Multiple sclerosis controls were treatment-naive patients with stable or active relapsing-remitting disease fulfilling revised McDonald criteria. Bulk CD8+ and CD4+ T cells were purified by magnetic negative isolation, whereas CD8+ TEMRA cells were enriched by FACS. Blood was collected in EDTA tubes and processed within 24 hours, with PBMCs isolated through density gradient centrifugation. PBMCs intended for TCR sequencing were cryopreserved in liquid nitrogen and were subsequently thawed in a 37 degrees C water bath. The sorted or isolated CD4+, CD8+ and CD8+ TEMRA cells had a purity of 90% or higher. RNA was extracted using the RNeasy kit, and about 0.45 to 1 microgram was reverse transcribed with random hexamers. The immunoSEQ multiplex PCR assay, which covers 54 Vbeta and 13 Jbeta segments, was used to amplify TCR beta CDR3 regions. To correct PCR amplification bias, a synthetic template baseline was used for both primer optimization and computational correction. The study's processing was this. Only productive sequences were kept, with reads annotated to V, D and J genes according to IMGT and analyzed in immunoSEQ Analyzer. Clonality was computed as one minus Shannon entropy normalized by log2 of the number of productive unique sequences. For each patient and control, public and private clones were evaluated within the 100 most prevalent clones. Clones were defined as Susac-specific when absent from the healthy and MS cohorts, from about 1,100 published viral clones and from other ImmuneACCESS disease sequences. The public sequencing data were trimmed at Q25 with fastp and processed into clonotypes with MiXCR by TCRdb, which kept only in-frame beta chains. Every distinct CDR3 protein forms one entry, paired with its most common genes and DNA. Clone size and V and J calls follow TCRdb, not the original study. This sample holds around 200,000 distinct CDR3 sequences; 95% were observed only once. Approximately 0.1% of the sample is taken by the ten largest.

The germline V gene (reference sequence) yields LNHDA for CDR1 and SQIVND for CDR2. From the cysteine through the phenylalanine, the CDR3 covers 18 amino acids. Only the CDR3 DNA stays, 54 bases, in frame from base 1. At the junction V is shortened by 5 bases and J by 0 bases; bases outside the gene matches: 8. Points the paper makes about the study in general: The number of individuals in the TCR sequencing and HLA analysis was acknowledged as relatively small.

The sample taken for sequencing was CD4+ T cells from PBMCs. Recombination linked TRBV19 to TRBJ2-3, with TRBD2 identical over 13 junction bases. The origin of this receptor is a human donor with multiple sclerosis. The bases read TGTGCCAGTAGTCCCGGGACTAGCGGGGTCACTAGCACAGATACGCAGTATTTT. Its protein product is CASSPGTSGVTSTDTQYF.